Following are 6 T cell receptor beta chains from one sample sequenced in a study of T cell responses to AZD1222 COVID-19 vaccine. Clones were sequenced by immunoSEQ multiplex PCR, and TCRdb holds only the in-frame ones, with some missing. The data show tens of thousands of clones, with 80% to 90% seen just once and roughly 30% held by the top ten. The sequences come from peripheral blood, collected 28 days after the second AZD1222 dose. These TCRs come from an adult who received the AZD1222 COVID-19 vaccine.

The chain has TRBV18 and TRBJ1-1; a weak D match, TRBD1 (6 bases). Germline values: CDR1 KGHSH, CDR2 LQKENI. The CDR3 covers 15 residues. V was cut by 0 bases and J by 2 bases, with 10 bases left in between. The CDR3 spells CASSPPAQGNTEAFF. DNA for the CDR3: TGTGCCAGCTCACCACCAGCACAGGGAAACACTGAAGCTTTCTTT.

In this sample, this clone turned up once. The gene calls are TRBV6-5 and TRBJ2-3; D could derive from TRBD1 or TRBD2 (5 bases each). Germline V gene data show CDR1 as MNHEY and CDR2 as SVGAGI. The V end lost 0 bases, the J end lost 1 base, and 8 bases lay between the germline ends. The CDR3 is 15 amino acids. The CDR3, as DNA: TGTGCCAGCAGTTACTCTGGGGGAGGCACAGATACGCAGTATTTT. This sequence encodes CASSYSGGGTDTQYF.

Here the CDR3 reads CATSSGLNTEAFF. The CDR3 DNA reads as TGTGCCACCAGCAGCGGGTTGAACACTGAAGCTTTCTTT. The gene calls are TRBV15 and TRBJ1-1; no reliable D call. Germline V CDR1 and CDR2: LNHNV, YYDKDF (reference sequence). The ends were cut back, 3 bases at V and 0 bases at J, with 5 bases in the middle. The CDR3 is 13 amino acids.

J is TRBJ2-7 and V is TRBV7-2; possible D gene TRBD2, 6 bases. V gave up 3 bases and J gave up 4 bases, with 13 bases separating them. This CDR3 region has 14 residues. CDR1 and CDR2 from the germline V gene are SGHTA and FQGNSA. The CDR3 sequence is CASSLTGAAYEQYF. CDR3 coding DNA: TGTGCCAGCAGCTTGACGGGAGCGGCGTACGAGCAGTACTTC.

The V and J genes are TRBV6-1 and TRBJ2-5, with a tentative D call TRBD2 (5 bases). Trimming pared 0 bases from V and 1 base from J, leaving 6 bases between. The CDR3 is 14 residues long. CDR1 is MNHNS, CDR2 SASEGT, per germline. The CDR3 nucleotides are TGTGCCAGCAGTGAAGCGCTAGCCCAAGAGACCCAGTACTTC. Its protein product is CASSEALAQETQYF.

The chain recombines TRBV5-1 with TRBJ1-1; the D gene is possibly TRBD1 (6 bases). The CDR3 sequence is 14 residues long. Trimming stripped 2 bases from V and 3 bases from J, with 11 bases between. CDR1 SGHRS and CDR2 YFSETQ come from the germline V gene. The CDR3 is CASSFSQGYTEAFF. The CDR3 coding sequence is TGCGCCAGCAGCTTTAGTCAGGGGTACACTGAAGCTTTCTTT.